Following are 30 T cell receptor beta chains from one sample sequenced in a study of technical replicates of blood from several donors. Measured with immunoSEQ multiplex PCR; TCRdb has only the in-frame clones, and not every one. The sample lists around 13,000 clones, more than 70% occurring once. Material for sequencing was PBMCs. The receptors originated from a human donor in good health.

This clone occurred once. At the DNA level, this CDR3 is encoded by other sequences in the same sample as well. This chain links TRBV27 with TRBJ2-7; 10 nucleotides align to TRBD1. CDR1 is MNHEY, CDR2 SMNVEV, per germline (reference sequence). V trimming: 5 bases; J trimming: 5 bases; junction bases outside the gene matches: 9. CDR3 length: 15 residues. CDR3 coding DNA: TGTGCCAGCAGTCTAGGACAGGGGGAGCTAGACGAGCAGTACTTC. The encoded protein is CASSLGQGELDEQYF.

The chain carries TRBV18 and TRBJ2-1; D is unresolved. The CDR3 is 12 amino acids. The germline V gene has CDR1 KGHSH and CDR2 LQKENI. Trimming took off 8 bases at V and 9 bases at J, with 14 bases between the two ends. CDR3 sequence reads: CASAPRFPEQFF. The CDR3 DNA sequence: TGTGCCAGCGCCCCCCGGTTTCCTGAGCAGTTCTTC.

The chain is built from TRBV10-3 and TRBJ2-4, with 15 bases fitting TRBD2. The CDR3 extends over 17 amino acids. V was clipped by 11 bases and J by 3 bases; unmatched bases: 11. In germline, CDR1 is ENHRY, CDR2 SYGVKD. Here the CDR3 DNA reads TGTGCCCCCGATCCGGGACTAGCGGGAGGCAGCAAAAACATTCAGTACTTC. Protein product: CAPDPGLAGGSKNIQYF.

The chain links TRBV5-6 to TRBJ2-2, with 11 bases identical to TRBD2. The CDR3 is made up of 19 amino acids. V gave up 5 bases and J gave up 0 bases; unmatched junction bases: 12. Germline V gene sequence: CDR1 SGHDT, CDR2 YYEEEE. As DNA, the CDR3 is TGTGCCAGCAGTTCGGGACTAGCGGATACACTCGCGAACACCGGGGAGCTGTTTTTT. Translated, it gives CASSSGLADTLANTGELFF.

By sample share, this clone is medium-sized. This chain uses TRBV5-6 with TRBJ2-7, with D possibly TRBD1 on 6 matching bases. Looked up from germline, CDR1 is SGHDT and CDR2 is YYEEEE. CDR3 length: 13 amino acids. V was shortened by 2 bases and J by 2 bases, with 8 bases between the two germline ends. CDR3 coding DNA: TGTGCCAGCAGCTTTGGGGGCCCCTACGAGCAGTACTTC. It codes for CASSFGGPYEQYF.

J is TRBJ1-5 and V is TRBV5-1; maybe TRBD1 (6 bases). Looked up from germline, CDR1 is SGHRS and CDR2 is YFSETQ. Trimming pared 1 base from V and 6 bases from J, leaving 14 bases between. The CDR3 runs to 15 residues. The CDR3 reads CASSLRGGSGQPQHF. The CDR3 bases are TGCGCCAGCAGCTTGAGGGGGGGCTCGGGTCAGCCCCAGCATTTT.

This clone occurred a few times. The gene calls are TRBV6-5 and TRBJ2-7; TRBD1 might be the D (6 bases). The CDR3 has 13 residues. Germline loops: CDR1 MNHEY, CDR2 SVGAGI. Trimming stripped 8 bases from V and 3 bases from J, with 14 bases between. This CDR3 reads CASGGLLDYEQYF. The CDR3 nucleotides are TGTGCCAGCGGGGGCTTGCTGGACTACGAGCAGTACTTC.

The chain links TRBV5-5 to TRBJ2-2; 11 bases are shared with TRBD1. The CDR3 has 16 residues. V was pared by 4 bases and J by 6 bases, with 8 bases of the junction left unmatched. The germline V gene has CDR1 SGHKS and CDR2 YYEKEE (reference sequence). In DNA form, the CDR3 reads TGTGCCAGCAGCCCCCGGACAGGGGGCAGTGCCGGGGAGCTGTTTTTT. Encoded protein: CASSPRTGGSAGELFF.

The chain has TRBV11-2 and TRBJ2-7; D is possibly TRBD1 (6 bases). Germline V gene lookup returns CDR1 SGHAT and CDR2 FQNNGV. Trimming cost V 5 bases and J 5 bases, with 16 bases left between them. The CDR3 spans 14 residues. The CDR3 loop is CASSGRGEGNEQYF. The CDR3, as DNA: TGTGCCAGCAGCGGCAGGGGAGAGGGAAACGAGCAGTACTTC. The variable domain in full, completed from reference TRBV11-2 and TRBJ2-7, reads EAGVAQSPRYKIIEKRQSVAFWCNPISGHATLYWYQQILGQGPKLLIQFQNNGVVDDSQLPKDRFSAERLKGVDSTLKIQPAKLEDSAVYLCASSGRGEGNEQYFGPGTRLTVT.

The gene calls are TRBV28 and TRBJ2-7; a possible D gene is TRBD1 (5 bases). This CDR3 has 14 amino acids. CDR1 is MDHEN, CDR2 SYDVKM, per germline. V lost 4 bases, J lost 2 bases, and 12 bases lay in between. Written as DNA, the CDR3 is TGTGCCAGCAGTTCCCCAGGGTTAACCTACGAGCAGTACTTC. Its translation is CASSSPGLTYEQYF. The full variable domain, with the rest looked up from reference TRBV28 and TRBJ2-7, is DVKVTQSSRYLVKRTGEKVFLECVQDMDHENMFWYRQDPGLGLRLIYFSYDVKMKEKGDIPEGYSVSREKKERFSLILESASTNQTSMYLCASSSPGLTYEQYFGPGTRLTVT.

The chain combines TRBV29-1 with TRBJ2-7, with a tentative D call TRBD1 (6 bases). The CDR3 is 16 amino acids. V was shortened by 3 bases and J by 0 bases, with 18 bases between the two germline ends. The germline gives CDR1 SQVTM, CDR2 ANQGSEA. CDR3 region: CSVEGAPGRISYEQYF. CDR3 bases: TGCAGCGTTGAGGGGGCTCCAGGACGGATCTCCTACGAGCAGTACTTC.

The chain recombines TRBV6-8 with TRBJ2-3, with 9 nucleotides matching TRBD1. Trimming removed 11 bases from V and 3 bases from J; junction bases left unmatched: 12. Germline V gene lookup returns CDR1 MNHGY and CDR2 SAAAGT. This CDR3 region has 15 residues. CDR3 nucleotides: TGTGCCCTAGCACAGGGGGCAAGGAGTACAGATACGCAGTATTTT. Translating gives CALAQGARSTDTQYF.

This chain uses TRBV11-3 with TRBJ2-1; the D gene is possibly TRBD2 (7 bases). V was shortened by 5 bases and J by 5 bases, with 13 bases between the two germline ends. Germline V gene lookup returns CDR1 SGHNT and CDR2 YENEEA. The CDR3 runs to 14 residues. The CDR3 DNA sequence: TGTGCCAGCAGCAACCCGGGGGGCAACAATGAGCAGTTCTTC. Its translation: CASSNPGGNNEQFF.

The chain employs TRBV27 and TRBJ2-3; TRBD1 matches at 8 bases. V was pared by 6 bases and J by 5 bases, with 4 bases of the junction left unmatched. Germline values: CDR1 MNHEY, CDR2 SMNVEV (reference sequence). The CDR3 sequence is 13 residues long. The CDR3 is CASRSTGGDTQYF. The CDR3 DNA follows: TGTGCCAGCAGGTCCACAGGGGGAGATACGCAGTATTTT.

The chain employs TRBV7-6 and TRBJ2-3; maybe TRBD2 (8 bases). This CDR3 region has 19 residues. Germline lookup yields CDR1 SGHVS and CDR2 FNYEAQ. V was trimmed by 3 bases and J by 0 bases, leaving 22 bases between them. This CDR3 reads CASSFLGTGGGPSTDTQYF. CDR3 nucleotide sequence: TGTGCCAGCAGCTTTCTTGGGACGGGAGGGGGCCCTAGCACAGATACGCAGTATTTT. Supplemented by reference TRBV7-6 and TRBJ2-3, the full variable domain reads GAGVSQSPRYKVTKRGQDVALRCDPISGHVSLYWYRQALGQGPEFLTYFNYEAQQDKSGLPNDRFSAERPEGSISTLTIQRTEQRDSAMYRCASSFLGTGGGPSTDTQYFGPGTRLTVL.

This clone is a singleton in its sample. CDR3 nucleotide sequence: TGTGCCAGCAGTGAAATGGGACAGGGTAGTAATACGCAGTATTTT. Amino acid sequence: CASSEMGQGSNTQYF. The chain links TRBV6-1 to TRBJ2-3; TRBD1 matches 9 bases. The germline CDR1 and CDR2 sequences are MNHNS and SASEGT. This CDR3 has 15 residues. The junction had 7 bases not matched to a gene; V was cut back by 2 bases and J by 7 bases.

This clone came up once. The genes are TRBV5-1 and TRBJ2-3; 11 bases are shared with TRBD1. V lost 2 bases to trimming and J lost 3 bases; unmatched junction nucleotides: 8. Germline CDR1 reads SGHRS; CDR2 reads YFSETQ. The CDR3 extends over 17 amino acids. CDR3 amino acids: CASSFRTGGVSTDTQYF. CDR3 sequence (DNA): TGCGCCAGCAGCTTCCGGACAGGGGGCGTGAGTACAGATACGCAGTATTTT. Based on the CDR3 plus reference TRBV5-1 and TRBJ2-3, the full variable domain is KAGVTQTPRYLIKTRGQQVTLSCSPISGHRSVSWYQQTPGQGLQFLFEYFSETQRNKGNFPGRFSGRQFSNSRSEMNVSTLELGDSALYLCASSFRTGGVSTDTQYFGPGTRLTVL.

The chain links TRBV27 to TRBJ2-5; TRBD2 aligns across 8 bases. Trimming cost V 3 bases and J 4 bases; bases outside gene matches: 1. This CDR3 comprises 13 residues. The germline V gene encodes CDR1 MNHEY and CDR2 SMNVEV (reference sequence). In nucleotides, the CDR3 is TGTGCCAGCAGTTTTGGACTAGCAGAGACCCAGTACTTC. It yields the protein CASSFGLAETQYF.

V and J are TRBV11-1 and TRBJ2-1; 7 nucleotides match TRBD1. The germline gives CDR1 SGHAT, CDR2 FQDESV (reference sequence). This CDR3 spans 17 amino acids. The J segment lost 8 bases and the V segment lost 4 bases, leaving 17 bases of the junction unmatched. The CDR3 sequence is CASSYIGAQGVRHEQFF. CDR3 DNA: TGTGCCAGCAGCTACATCGGGGCGCAGGGGGTCCGTCATGAGCAGTTCTTC.

The J gene is TRBJ2-5, the V gene TRBV13, with D hard to call. Germline CDR1 reads PRHDT; CDR2 reads FYEKMQ (reference sequence). Trimming stripped 5 bases from V and 5 bases from J, with 9 bases between. This CDR3 is built from 12 residues. CDR3 coding DNA: TGTGCCAGCAGCCTAAGATGGGAGACCCAGTACTTC. Protein sequence: CASSLRWETQYF.

This chain links TRBV27 with TRBJ1-1, with D possibly TRBD1 on 6 matching bases. Trimming took off 4 bases at V and 5 bases at J, with 17 bases between the two ends. CDR1 is MNHEY, CDR2 SMNVEV, per germline (reference sequence). The CDR3 is 15 residues long. The CDR3 loop is CASSSYGGRGTEAFF. The CDR3 coding sequence is TGTGCCAGCAGTTCATACGGGGGGAGGGGGACTGAAGCTTTCTTT.

CDR3: CASSIPAYGYTF. The CDR3 region has the DNA TGTGCCAGTAGTATTCCCGCGTATGGCTACACCTTC. This chain links TRBV19 with TRBJ1-2; no reliable D call. The CDR3 is made up of 12 amino acids. V dropped 3 bases and J dropped 5 bases, with 7 bases sitting between them. Germline CDR1 reads LNHDA; CDR2 reads SQIVND (reference sequence). The whole variable domain, remainder taken from reference TRBV19 and TRBJ1-2, is DGGITQSPKYLFRKEGQNVTLSCEQNLNHDAMYWYRQDPGQGLRLIYYSQIVNDFQKGDIAEGYSVSREKKESFPLTVTSAQKNPTAFYLCASSIPAYGYTFGSGTRLTVV.

The genes are TRBV19 and TRBJ2-7, with D perhaps matching TRBD2 (6 bases). From germline, CDR1 is LNHDA and CDR2 SQIVND (reference sequence). CDR3 length: 14 residues. Trimming stripped 10 bases from V and 6 bases from J, with 22 bases between. CDR3 DNA sequence: TGTGCCACCGCTAGCGATCATACCTACAGCGAGCAGTACTTC. It is translated as CATASDHTYSEQYF.

V usage is TRBV18 and J usage is TRBJ2-7; 12 bases agree with TRBD2. V shed 3 bases, J shed 5 bases, and the junction held 8 bases outside the gene matches. The CDR3 sequence is 16 residues long. Germline loops: CDR1 KGHSH, CDR2 LQKENI. The CDR3 bases are TGTGCCAGCTCACCTCCGGGACTAGCGGGCCGCAACGAGCAGTACTTC. This sequence encodes CASSPPGLAGRNEQYF.

This clone was found once. In DNA, the CDR3 is TGTGCCAGCAGTTTATTATGGCAGGGGGTCCCCTATGGCTACACCTTC. It codes for CASSLLWQGVPYGYTF. The chain couples TRBV27 to TRBJ1-2, with 7 bases aligning to TRBD1. This CDR3 has 16 amino acids. With 1 base clipped from V and 4 bases from J, the junction kept 9 bases outside the gene matches. Germline assignment: CDR1 MNHEY and CDR2 SMNVEV (reference sequence).

This sequence joins TRBV10-3 and TRBJ2-1; 8 positions agree with TRBD2. After removal of 6 bases from V and 6 bases from J, the junction contained 13 bases not matched to a gene. This CDR3 region has 16 residues. Looked up from germline, CDR1 is ENHRY and CDR2 is SYGVKD. CDR3 nucleotide sequence: TGTGCCATCAGGGCATCTGAGCGGGAGTATTCCAATGAGCAGTTCTTC. This translates into CAIRASEREYSNEQFF.

The chain carries TRBV4-1 and TRBJ2-7, with 11 positions matching TRBD2. Germline V gene sequence: CDR1 MGHRA, CDR2 YSYEKL. V shed 1 base, J shed 4 bases, and the junction held 3 bases outside the gene matches. This CDR3 region has 15 residues. DNA for the CDR3: TGCGCCAGCAGCCAAGGGGGACTAGCGGCTTACGAGCAGTACTTC. Amino acid sequence: CASSQGGLAAYEQYF.

This chain connects TRBV13 to TRBJ2-5; 8 bases line up with TRBD2. There are 17 residues in the CDR3. Trimming took 4 bases from V and 6 from J; bases not matched to a gene: 16. Germline V gene data show CDR1 as PRHDT and CDR2 as FYEKMQ (reference sequence). The DNA of the CDR3 is TGTGCCAGCAGCTCCTCGCGCAGCGGGAGCGCCGGGAAGACCCAGTACTTC. It is translated as CASSSSRSGSAGKTQYF.

The J gene is TRBJ1-1, the V gene TRBV2, with unresolved D. The V end lost 6 bases, the J end lost 3 bases, and 11 bases lay between the germline ends. CDR1 and CDR2 (germline): SNHLY, FYNNEI. The CDR3 extends over 13 amino acids. This CDR3 is CASRKAGDTEAFF. Written as DNA, the CDR3 is TGTGCCAGCAGGAAAGCCGGGGACACTGAAGCTTTCTTT.

The V and J genes are TRBV30 and TRBJ2-1; 7 bases fit TRBD1. V lost 8 bases and J lost 3; bases outside the gene matches: 10. There are 14 residues in the CDR3. Germline V gene data show CDR1 as GTSNPN and CDR2 as SVGIG (reference sequence). The CDR3 here is CARAQTGNYNEQFF. The CDR3 DNA follows: TGTGCCCGGGCTCAGACAGGGAACTACAATGAGCAGTTCTTC.